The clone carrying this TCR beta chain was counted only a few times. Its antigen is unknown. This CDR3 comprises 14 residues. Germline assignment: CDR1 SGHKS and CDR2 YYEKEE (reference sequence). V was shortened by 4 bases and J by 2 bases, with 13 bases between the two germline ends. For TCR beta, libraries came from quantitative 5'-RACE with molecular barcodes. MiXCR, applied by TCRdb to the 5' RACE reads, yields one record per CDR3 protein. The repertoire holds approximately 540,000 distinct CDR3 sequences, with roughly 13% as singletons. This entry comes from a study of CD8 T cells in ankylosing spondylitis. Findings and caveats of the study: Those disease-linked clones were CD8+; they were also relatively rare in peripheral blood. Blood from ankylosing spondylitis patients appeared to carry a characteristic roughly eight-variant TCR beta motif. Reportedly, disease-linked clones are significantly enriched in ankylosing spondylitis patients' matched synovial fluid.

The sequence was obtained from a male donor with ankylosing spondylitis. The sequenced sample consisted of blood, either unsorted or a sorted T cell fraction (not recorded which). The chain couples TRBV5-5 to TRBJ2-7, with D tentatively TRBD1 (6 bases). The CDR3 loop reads CASSRYGQTYEQYF. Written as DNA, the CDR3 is TGTGCCAGCAGCCGGTATGGACAGACCTACGAGCAGTACTTC.